The clone carrying this TCR beta chain occurred a few times. What was amplified from RNA transcripts were TCR beta CDR3 regions. When the TCR CDR3 underwent first-round RT-PCR, the HTBI primer set was used. MiXCR, run by TCRdb on the multiplex PCR reads, gives a single entry per CDR3 protein. The sample holds 300,000 to 400,000 distinct CDR3 sequences, approximately 14% seen once. The source of the sample is a study of T cells in Graves' hyperthyroidism and ophthalmopathy. V gave up 0 bases and J gave up 10 bases, with 18 bases separating them. Per germline, CDR1 SGHDN and CDR2 FVKESK. This CDR3 has 15 residues.

This TCR came from a woman aged 25 to 39 with Graves' hyperthyroidism. The V gene is TRBV14, the J gene TRBJ1-2; a possible D gene is TRBD1 (6 bases). The sample was blood. This chain's CDR3 is CASSQELGQRLHYTF. The CDR3 DNA follows: TGTGCCAGCAGCCAAGAGCTGGGACAACGGCTTCACTACACCTTC.